This TCR beta chain appears in the sequencing data of a study of blood T cell repertoires in COVID-19. For the study at large: Sites across the United States, Italy and Spain contributed samples from acute and convalescent COVID-19. From T cells, B-cell-depleted T cells, or PBMCs came the material, which was cDNA or gDNA.

TCRdb's copy holds only in-frame clones and misses some; the assay was immunoSEQ multiplex PCR. The table records about 250,000 clones, around 89% of them present only once. The Seattle patients joined while their infection was active and were tracked longitudinally afterward. The V segment lost 7 bases and the J segment 7 bases; nucleotides outside the gene matches: 2. CDR1 is LNHDA and CDR2 is SQIVND in the germline V gene (reference sequence). This CDR3 has 13 amino acids. In its sample, this clone was seen once. Source material: peripheral blood. This TCR was sampled from a woman aged 25 to 39 with COVID-19, enrolled during active disease. This chain connects TRBV19 to TRBJ2-1, with 12 bases aligning to TRBD2. The chain's CDR3 is CASTGLAGNEQFF. CDR3 nucleotides: TGTGCCAGTACTGGACTAGCGGGGAATGAGCAGTTCTTC. The full variable domain, in which reference TRBV19 and TRBJ2-1 provide the parts outside the CDR3, is DGGITQSPKYLFRKEGQNVTLSCEQNLNHDAMYWYRQDPGQGLRLIYYSQIVNDFQKGDIAEGYSVSREKKESFPLTVTSAQKNPTAFYLCASTGLAGNEQFFGPGTRLTVL.